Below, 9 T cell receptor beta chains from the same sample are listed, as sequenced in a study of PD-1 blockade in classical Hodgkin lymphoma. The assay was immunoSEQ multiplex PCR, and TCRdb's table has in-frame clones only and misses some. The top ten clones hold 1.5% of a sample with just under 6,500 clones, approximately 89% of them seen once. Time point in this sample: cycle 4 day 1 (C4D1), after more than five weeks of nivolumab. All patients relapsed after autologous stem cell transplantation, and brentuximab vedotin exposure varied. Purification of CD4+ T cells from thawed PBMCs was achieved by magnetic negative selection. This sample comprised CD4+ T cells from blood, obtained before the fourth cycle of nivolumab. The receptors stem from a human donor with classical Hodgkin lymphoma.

The CDR3 region has the DNA TGTGCCAGCAGACCAAGCGGGAGTTACGTCGAGCAGTACTTC. Translating it yields CASRPSGSYVEQYF. The chain recombines TRBV6-6 with TRBJ2-7; 8 nucleotides line up with TRBD2. CDR1 is MNHNY, CDR2 SVGAGI, per germline (reference sequence). CDR3 length: 14 residues. Unmatched junction bases numbered 10, after V lost 6 bases and J lost 6 bases.

CDR3: CAISELLAGISYEQYF. The CDR3 DNA is TGTGCCATCAGTGAGTTACTAGCGGGGATCTCCTACGAGCAGTACTTC. The genes are TRBV10-3 and TRBJ2-7, with 10 bases matching TRBD2. Germline CDR1 is ENHRY and CDR2 is SYGVKD. After removal of 1 base from V and 0 bases from J, the junction contained 3 bases not matched to a gene. The CDR3 covers 16 residues.

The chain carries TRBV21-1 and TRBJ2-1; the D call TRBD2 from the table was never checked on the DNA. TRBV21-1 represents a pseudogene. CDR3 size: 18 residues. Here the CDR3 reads CASSKDAAGGPRNNEQFF. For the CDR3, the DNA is TGTGCCAGCAGCAAAGATGCAGCGGGAGGGCCCAGGAACAATGAGCAGTTCTTC.

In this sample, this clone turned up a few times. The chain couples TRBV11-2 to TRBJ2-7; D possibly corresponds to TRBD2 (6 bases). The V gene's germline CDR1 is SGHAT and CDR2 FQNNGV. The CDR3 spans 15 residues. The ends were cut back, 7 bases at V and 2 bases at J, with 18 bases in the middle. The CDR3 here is CASTRGGAGTYEQYF. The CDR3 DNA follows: TGTGCCAGCACCCGAGGAGGGGCTGGGACCTACGAGCAGTACTTC. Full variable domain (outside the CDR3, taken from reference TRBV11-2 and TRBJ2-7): EAGVAQSPRYKIIEKRQSVAFWCNPISGHATLYWYQQILGQGPKLLIQFQNNGVVDDSQLPKDRFSAERLKGVDSTLKIQPAKLEDSAVYLCASTRGGAGTYEQYFGPGTRLTVT.

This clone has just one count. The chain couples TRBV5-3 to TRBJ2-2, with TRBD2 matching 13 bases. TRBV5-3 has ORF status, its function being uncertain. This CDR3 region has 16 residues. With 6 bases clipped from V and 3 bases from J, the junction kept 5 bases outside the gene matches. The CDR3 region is CARTPGTSGDTGELFF. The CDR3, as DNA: TGTGCCAGAACCCCTGGGACTAGCGGGGACACCGGGGAGCTGTTTTTT.

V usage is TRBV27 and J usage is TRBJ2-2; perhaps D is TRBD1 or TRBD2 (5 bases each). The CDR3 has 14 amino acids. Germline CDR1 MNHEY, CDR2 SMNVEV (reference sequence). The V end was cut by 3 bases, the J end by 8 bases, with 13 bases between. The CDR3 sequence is CASSFWDRTGELFF. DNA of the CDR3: TGTGCCAGCAGTTTCTGGGACCGGACGGGGGAGCTGTTTTTT.

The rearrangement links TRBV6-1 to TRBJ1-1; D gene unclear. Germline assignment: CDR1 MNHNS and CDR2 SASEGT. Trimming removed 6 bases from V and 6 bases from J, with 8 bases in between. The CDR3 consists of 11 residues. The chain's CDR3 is CASRRASEAFF. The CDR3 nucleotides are TGTGCCAGCAGGAGGGCATCTGAAGCTTTCTTT.

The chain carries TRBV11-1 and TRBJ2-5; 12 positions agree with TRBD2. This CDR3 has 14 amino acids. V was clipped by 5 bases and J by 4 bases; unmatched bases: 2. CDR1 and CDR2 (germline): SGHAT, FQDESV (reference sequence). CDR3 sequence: CASSRGLAGETQYF. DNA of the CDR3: TGTGCCAGCAGCCGGGGACTAGCGGGAGAGACCCAGTACTTC.

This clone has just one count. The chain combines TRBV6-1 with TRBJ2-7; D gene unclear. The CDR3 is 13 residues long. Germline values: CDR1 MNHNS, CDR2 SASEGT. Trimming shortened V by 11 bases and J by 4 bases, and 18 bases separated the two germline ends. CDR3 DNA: TGTGCCGCCCTCGGTTGGGCAACTTACGAGCAGTACTTC. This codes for CAALGWATYEQYF.